One and the same sample provided the 26 T cell receptor beta chains below, sequenced in a study of prognosis after radiotherapy for stage I lung cancer. The TCR beta CDR3 region was amplified from genomic DNA, with two rounds of multiplex PCR being used for the amplification. It was primers specific to each TRBV and TRBJ gene that first-round PCR used. MiXCR, run by TCRdb on the multiplex PCR reads, gives a single entry per CDR3 protein. This sample yields about 16,000 distinct CDR3 sequences, of which 44% are seen a single time; about 40% belongs to the top ten. Sequenced here: PBMCs, sampled before or after stereotactic body radiation therapy (not recorded which). All receptors derive from a donor older than 45 with non-small cell lung cancer.

This clonotype came up many times. The chain employs TRBV5-1 and TRBJ1-1; D is ambiguous. Deletions cut 4 bases from V and 8 bases from J, with 15 bases between. This CDR3 has 13 amino acids. The germline gives CDR1 SGHRS, CDR2 YFSETQ. DNA of the CDR3: TGCGCCAGCAGCCCGATCACACTAACGGAAGCTTTCTTT. Translation gives CASSPITLTEAFF.

As to this clonotype: A read error is likely here: a far larger clone is one base away. The chain uses TRBV6-9 and TRBJ2-7; possible D gene TRBD1, 6 bases. V was trimmed by 3 bases and J by 4 bases, leaving 16 bases between them. Germline lookup yields CDR1 MNHGY and CDR2 SVAAGI. The CDR3 extends over 15 amino acids. The CDR3 sequence: CASSYGMAGVYEQYF. In nucleotides, the CDR3 is TGTGCCAGCAGTTACGGAATGGCAGGGGTTTACGAGCAGTACTTC.

This chain connects TRBV4-1 to TRBJ2-1; 14 bases agree with TRBD2. There are 17 residues in the CDR3. The V gene end was trimmed by 1 base and the J gene end by 1 base; junction bases not matched to a gene: 0. Germline CDR1 reads MGHRA; CDR2 reads YSYEKL. As DNA, the CDR3 is TGCGCCAGCAGCCAAGGACTAGCGGGGGGGTCCTACAATGAGCAGTTCTTC. Its protein is CASSQGLAGGSYNEQFF.

The table lists this clonotype with many counts. The V call is TRBV9, the J call TRBJ1-2; tentatively, D is TRBD1 (6 bases). The V end lost 3 bases, the J end lost 2 bases, and 11 bases lay between the germline ends. The CDR3 covers 14 residues. In germline, CDR1 is SGDLS, CDR2 YYNGEE. CDR3 DNA sequence: TGTGCCAGCAGCGAGGGGGGGTCCAACTATGGCTACACCTTC. This sequence encodes CASSEGGSNYGYTF.

This clonotype was observed many times. The V and J genes are TRBV19 and TRBJ1-4; maybe TRBD1 (6 bases). Trimming shortened V by 3 bases and J by 8 bases, and 10 bases separated the two germline ends. CDR1 and CDR2 from the germline V gene are LNHDA and SQIVND (reference sequence). There are 13 residues in the CDR3. CDR3 protein: CASSMGAGEKLFF. CDR3 nucleotide sequence: TGTGCCAGTAGTATGGGGGCGGGGGAAAAACTGTTTTTT.

This clonotype is deemed medium-sized (0.01 to 0.1%). This chain joins TRBV6-2 or TRBV6-3 and TRBJ2-7; D not certain. Germline V lookup: CDR1 MNHEY, CDR2 SVGEGT. The CDR3 sequence is 14 residues long. V lost 6 bases and J 0 bases, leaving 12 bases between the germline ends. The CDR3 sequence: CASSPVVGSYEQYF. The CDR3, as DNA: TGTGCCAGCAGCCCCGTGGTAGGCTCCTACGAGCAGTACTTC.

Details on this clonotype: One junction end does not reproduce the germline sequence, and a read error may be involved. The chain joins TRBV6-2 or TRBV6-3 to TRBJ2-2; a weak D match, TRBD2 (5 bases). Germline V gene sequence: CDR1 MNHEY, CDR2 SVGEGT. The CDR3 loop spans 13 amino acids. The CDR3 coding sequence is TGTGCCAGCAGAGTCATATCCACCGGGGATCTGTTTTTT. This encodes CASRVISTGDLFF.

The V call is TRBV6-2 or TRBV6-3, the J call TRBJ1-3; 7 bases align to TRBD1. Germline values: CDR1 MNHEY, CDR2 SVGEGT. The CDR3 consists of 14 residues. The V and J ends lost 11 bases and 2 bases, in that order; junction bases with no gene match: 9. CDR3 region: CACIQGVAGNTIYF. CDR3 bases: TGTGCCTGCATCCAGGGGGTTGCTGGAAACACCATATATTTT.

The chain recombines TRBV7-9 with TRBJ2-7; 9 nucleotides align to TRBD1. This CDR3 contains 18 residues. V was pared by 5 bases and J by 1 base, with 15 bases of the junction left unmatched. The germline V gene has CDR1 SEHNR and CDR2 FQNEAQ (reference sequence). In nucleotides, the CDR3 is TGTGCCAGCAGCCAAGATAGATCGGGACAGGGTATATCCTACGAGCAGTACTTC. This codes for CASSQDRSGQGISYEQYF.

This chain links TRBV27 with TRBJ2-7; D uncertain. The CDR3 covers 12 residues. The V end was cut by 8 bases, the J end by 0 bases, with 8 bases between. Germline CDR1 MNHEY, CDR2 SMNVEV (reference sequence). CDR3 protein: CASFVASYEQYF. DNA of the CDR3: TGTGCCAGCTTCGTTGCCTCCTACGAGCAGTACTTC.

Sample share makes this clonotype medium-sized. The chain couples TRBV19 to TRBJ2-2; 7 nucleotides agree with TRBD1. The CDR3 runs 14 residues. V shed 10 bases, J shed 0 bases, and the junction held 5 bases outside the gene matches. Germline V gene data show CDR1 as LNHDA and CDR2 as SQIVND (reference sequence). This CDR3 reads CATGTDANTGELFF. For the CDR3, the DNA is TGTGCCACCGGGACAGATGCGAACACCGGGGAGCTGTTTTTT. Full variable domain (rest looked up from reference TRBV19 and TRBJ2-2): DGGITQSPKYLFRKEGQNVTLSCEQNLNHDAMYWYRQDPGQGLRLIYYSQIVNDFQKGDIAEGYSVSREKKESFPLTVTSAQKNPTAFYLCATGTDANTGELFFGEGSRLTVL.

The V and J genes are TRBV6-2 or TRBV6-3 and TRBJ2-7; no definite D call. CDR1 is MNHEY and CDR2 is SVGEGT in the germline V gene. The CDR3 runs 13 residues. The V and J ends lost 2 bases and 2 bases respectively, with 7 bases between them. The CDR3 DNA sequence: TGTGCCAGCAGTTACAGGCAAGCCTACGAGCAGTACTTC. It codes for CASSYRQAYEQYF.

In its sample, this clonotype was seen many times. The chain couples TRBV7-9 to TRBJ2-5, with D perhaps matching TRBD2 (5 bases). Deletions cut 8 bases from V and 2 bases from J, with 9 bases between. CDR3 size: 12 residues. The germline CDR1 and CDR2 sequences are SEHNR and FQNEAQ (reference sequence). The CDR3 here is CASSGLQETQYF. CDR3 bases: TGTGCCAGCTCCGGACTGCAAGAGACCCAGTACTTC.

A note on this clonotype: Since a much larger clone is just one base distant, this may be a read error. J is TRBJ1-1 and V is TRBV5-5; D gene unclear. Germline V gene lookup returns CDR1 SGHKS and CDR2 YYEKEE (reference sequence). The CDR3 is made up of 15 amino acids. CDR3 loop: CSSSLGSAMGTEAFF. CDR3 coding DNA: TGTTCCAGCAGCTTGGGGTCGGCAATGGGCACTGAAGCTTTCTTT.

This clonotype has at least ten counts. V gene TRBV9 combines with J gene TRBJ2-1; unclear D gene. Germline assignment: CDR1 SGDLS and CDR2 YYNGEE. Trimming cost V 5 bases and J 4 bases, with 13 bases left between them. CDR3 length: 14 amino acids. DNA of the CDR3: TGTGCCAGCAGTAAACTTTCCTCTTACAATGAGCAGTTCTTC. It translates to CASSKLSSYNEQFF.

This clonotype has only one observation. The chain is built from TRBV6-4 and TRBJ1-2; D is uncertain. Germline V gives CDR1 MRHNA, CDR2 SNTAGT. The CDR3 sequence is 12 residues long. The V and J ends lost 0 bases and 4 bases respectively, with 3 bases between them. The CDR3 DNA is TGTGCCAGCAGTGACTCGGGCTATGGCTACACCTTC. As protein: CASSDSGYGYTF.

Many counts were recorded for this clonotype. This rearrangement joins TRBV6-1 to TRBJ1-3; tentative D call: TRBD1 (5 bases). V was clipped by 6 bases and J by 4 bases, with 16 bases between them. The germline gives CDR1 MNHNS, CDR2 SASEGT. CDR3 length: 15 amino acids. This chain's CDR3 is CASRPPRAWGNTIYF. CDR3 DNA: TGTGCCAGCAGACCTCCCAGGGCCTGGGGAAACACCATATATTTT.

The gene calls are TRBV10-2 and TRBJ2-2, with TRBD2 as a possible D gene (6 bases). Per the germline V gene, CDR1 is WSHSY and CDR2 is SAAADI. V lost 10 bases to trimming and J lost 4 bases, with 16 bases between them. The CDR3 runs to 14 residues. DNA for the CDR3: TGCGCCACCACTAGGAGGGTCTCCACCGGGGAGCTGTTTTTT. This translates into CATTRRVSTGELFF.

The chain carries TRBV20-1 and TRBJ2-7; TRBD1 agrees at 9 bases. V lost 3 bases to trimming and J lost 7 bases; unmatched junction nucleotides: 4. Germline CDR1 DFQATT, CDR2 SNEGSKA (reference sequence). This CDR3 contains 12 residues. The CDR3 is CSARRQGGEQYF. CDR3 DNA sequence: TGCAGTGCTAGGCGACAGGGGGGTGAGCAGTACTTC.

This clonotype qualifies as medium-sized. The chain couples TRBV5-1 to TRBJ1-2, with 9 bases that match TRBD1. V dropped 4 bases and J dropped 2; count of bases not matched to a gene: 9. This CDR3 contains 16 residues. Germline-derived CDR1 and CDR2 are SGHRS and YFSETQ. The CDR3 DNA reads TGCGCCAGCAGCCCGGGACAGGGAGGGCTGAACTATGGCTACACCTTC. This encodes CASSPGQGGLNYGYTF. Filled out from reference TRBV5-1 and TRBJ1-2, the complete variable domain reads KAGVTQTPRYLIKTRGQQVTLSCSPISGHRSVSWYQQTPGQGLQFLFEYFSETQRNKGNFPGRFSGRQFSNSRSEMNVSTLELGDSALYLCASSPGQGGLNYGYTFGSGTRLTVV.

This clonotype has at least ten counts. This chain joins TRBV29-1 and TRBJ2-1, with 16 bases aligning to TRBD2. V lost 4 bases to trimming and J lost 9 bases; unmatched junction nucleotides: 3. Germline CDR1 reads SQVTM; CDR2 reads ANQGSEA. The CDR3 runs to 14 residues. The CDR3 region has the DNA TGCAGCGTTGGGGGACTAGCGGGGGGGGGTGAGCAGTTCTTC. Its protein product is CSVGGLAGGGEQFF.

There are many counts of this clonotype. The V gene is TRBV6-1, the J gene TRBJ2-7; no definite D call. Trimming took 10 bases from V and 1 from J, leaving 11 bases between them. The germline gives CDR1 MNHNS, CDR2 SASEGT. The CDR3 has 12 residues. This CDR3 is CATESISYEQYF. The CDR3 nucleotides read TGTGCCACTGAATCGATATCCTACGAGCAGTACTTC.

This clonotype occurred many times. V usage is TRBV7-9 and J usage is TRBJ2-1, with 12 bases that match TRBD1. CDR1 and CDR2 from the germline V gene are SEHNR and FQNEAQ (reference sequence). The CDR3 contains 18 residues. V trimming: 5 bases; J trimming: 6 bases; junction bases outside the gene matches: 14. CDR3 protein: CASSDRDRGRVRANEQFF. The CDR3 nucleotides are TGTGCCAGCAGCGACCGGGACAGGGGGCGCGTGAGGGCCAATGAGCAGTTCTTC.

This clonotype was picked up a small number of times. A far larger clone is just one base off, so this is likely a read error. In this CDR3 the conserved last residue, phenylalanine or tryptophan, is missing, so a read error is likely. V and J are TRBV6-4 and TRBJ2-7; tentative D call: TRBD1 (5 bases). This CDR3 has 14 amino acids. The germline gives CDR1 MRHNA, CDR2 SNTAGT. Trimming shortened V by 2 bases and J by 0 bases, and 8 bases separated the two germline ends. In nucleotides, the CDR3 is TGTGCCAGCAGTGACCAACAGGACTCCTACGAGCAGTACTCC. This codes for CASSDQQDSYEQYS.

This clonotype was detected once. This chain connects TRBV6-4 to TRBJ2-3, with unresolved D. Germline V lookup: CDR1 MRHNA, CDR2 SNTAGT. Trimming pared 1 base from V and 2 bases from J, leaving 13 bases between. The CDR3 runs to 16 residues. CDR3 residues: CASSDYAGFITDTQYF. Written as DNA, the CDR3 is TGTGCCAGCAGTGACTATGCTGGGTTTATCACAGATACGCAGTATTTT.

This chain joins TRBV4-1 and TRBJ1-2; D is perhaps TRBD1 (6 bases). The length of the CDR3 is 16 residues. CDR1 MGHRA and CDR2 YSYEKL come from the germline V gene. The germline V and J ends were trimmed by 0 bases and 4 bases, with 15 bases remaining between them. Here the CDR3 DNA reads TGCGCCAGCAGCCAAGACCCCGACAGGACATCCTATGGCTACACCTTC. This sequence encodes CASSQDPDRTSYGYTF.